This T cell receptor beta chain was identified during a study of blood T cell repertoires in COVID-19. Across the study: Donors in the United States, Italy and Spain gave samples during acute or convalescent COVID-19. T cells, B-cell-depleted T cells, or PBMCs supplied cDNA or gDNA.

There are a few counts of this clone. The CDR3 has 13 amino acids. CDR1 is LGHNT, CDR2 FRNRAP, per germline. V was cut by 1 base and J by 9 bases, with 10 bases left in between. Per the original data handling: Cell counts per sample came from amplifying reference gene primers. TCRdb's copy holds only in-frame clones and misses some; the assay was immunoSEQ multiplex PCR. Clonal size and the V and J genes are those of that table, whereas D and trimming came from the DNA. The sample lists more than 100,000 clones, nearly 85% occurring once. Sequencing used peripheral blood. This sequence originates from a human donor in a cohort sampled during active or convalescent COVID-19. The V gene is TRBV12-5, the J gene TRBJ1-5; no reliable D call. The DNA for the CDR3 is TGTGCTAGTGGTTTGGGCGGGGTTCCGCCCCAGCATTTT. Translating it yields CASGLGGVPPQHF.